These 30 T cell receptor beta chains were sequenced from one sample in a study of follicular helper T cells after annual influenza vaccination. Only in-frame clones appear in the TCRdb table, and some are missing; sequencing was by immunoSEQ multiplex PCR. The data contain 2,000 to 2,500 clones, about 69% of them singletons. Time point specified: 2015-2016 season, pre-vaccination. Sequences were derived from CXCR5+ CD38+ circulating T follicular helper cells from blood, sampled on the day of influenza vaccination. Sample subset: circulating Tfh, non-naive CD4+CXCR5+PD-1+ (ICOS+CD38+ or ICOS-CD38-). These receptors came from an adult who received the influenza vaccine.

This chain links TRBV5-1 with TRBJ2-7; D is possibly TRBD2 (6 bases). CDR1 is SGHRS, CDR2 YFSETQ, per germline. V lost 0 bases, J lost 5 bases, and 15 bases lay in between. The CDR3 totals 15 residues. The CDR3 loop is CASSLEPGLSDEQYF. Written as DNA, the CDR3 is TGCGCCAGCAGCTTGGAACCAGGACTAAGCGACGAGCAGTACTTC. Combining the CDR3 with reference TRBV5-1 and TRBJ2-7 gives the whole variable domain KAGVTQTPRYLIKTRGQQVTLSCSPISGHRSVSWYQQTPGQGLQFLFEYFSETQRNKGNFPGRFSGRQFSNSRSEMNVSTLELGDSALYLCASSLEPGLSDEQYFGPGTRLTVT.

The sample holds a few counts of this clone. This chain links TRBV29-1 with TRBJ1-4, with a weak D call TRBD1 (5 bases). This CDR3 comprises 14 residues. Trimming pared 6 bases from V and 7 bases from J, leaving 18 bases between. Germline V CDR1 and CDR2: SQVTM, ANQGSEA. The CDR3 DNA follows: TGCAGCGTCTCAGAGCAGGGTGAGGGTGAAAAACTGTTTTTT. The encoded protein is CSVSEQGEGEKLFF.

This clone was found a few times. The rearrangement joins TRBV6-1 to TRBJ2-7, with TRBD1 matching 9 bases. V shed 7 bases and J 6 bases; nucleotides not matched to a gene: 13. This CDR3 contains 15 residues. Germline CDR1 MNHNS, CDR2 SASEGT. The CDR3 protein is CASTRTRTGVSEQYF. CDR3 coding DNA: TGTGCCAGCACTCGAACTCGGACAGGGGTCTCCGAGCAGTACTTC.

A few counts support this clone. The chain links TRBV7-6 to TRBJ1-5; D remains unclear. V lost 5 bases and J 5 bases, leaving 10 bases between the germline ends. The CDR3 has 13 amino acids. Germline CDR1 SGHVS, CDR2 FNYEAQ. The CDR3 here is CASSPDWDQPQHF. The CDR3 DNA reads TGTGCCAGCAGCCCGGACTGGGATCAGCCCCAGCATTTT.

This rearrangement joins TRBV6-1 to TRBJ1-6, with a weak D call TRBD1 (5 bases). The CDR3 spans 15 residues. With 4 bases removed from V and 7 bases from J, the gap between germline ends came to 14 bases. Germline V gene lookup returns CDR1 MNHNS and CDR2 SASEGT. DNA of the CDR3: TGTGCCAGCAGTGTCCAGGACCCAGGGAATTCACCCCTCCACTTT. It yields the protein CASSVQDPGNSPLHF.

J is TRBJ1-4 and V is TRBV2; D unclear. Germline V CDR1 and CDR2: SNHLY, FYNNEI. The CDR3 length is 11 residues. V dropped 8 bases and J dropped 8 bases, with 9 bases sitting between them. The CDR3 DNA sequence: TGTGCCAGCTCCGGTGGGGAAAAACTGTTTTTT. Its translation: CASSGGEKLFF.

The J gene is TRBJ2-4, the V gene TRBV2; 8 positions agree with TRBD1. The CDR3 extends over 13 amino acids. Germline values: CDR1 SNHLY, CDR2 FYNNEI. V shed 7 bases and J 8 bases; nucleotides not matched to a gene: 7. CDR3 region: CASISGQADIQYF. DNA of the CDR3: TGTGCCAGCATATCGGGACAGGCCGACATTCAGTACTTC.

The chain couples TRBV7-2 to TRBJ1-2; possibly TRBD1 for D (6 bases). The CDR3 loop spans 14 amino acids. Germline CDR1 is SGHTA and CDR2 is FQGNSA. The V and J ends lost 6 bases and 2 bases respectively, with 13 bases between them. CDR3 sequence (DNA): TGTGCCAGCAGTATAACCCAGGGGAACTATGGCTACACCTTC. Translated, it gives CASSITQGNYGYTF.

The J gene is TRBJ1-5, the V gene TRBV19; TRBD1 aligns across 7 bases. The length of the CDR3 is 13 residues. J was trimmed by 5 bases and V by 3 bases; bases with no gene match: 1. CDR1 LNHDA and CDR2 SQIVND come from the germline V gene (reference sequence). CDR3 residues: CASSIQGDQPQHF. Written as DNA, the CDR3 is TGTGCCAGTAGTATTCAGGGGGATCAGCCCCAGCATTTT.

On this clone: At one end, the junction sequence differs from germline, possibly due to a read error. J is TRBJ1-5 and V is TRBV5-8; D is unresolved. The germline V gene encodes CDR1 SGHTS and CDR2 YDEGEE. The CDR3 covers 15 residues. CDR3 amino acids: CASSRGGSSHQPQHF. The CDR3, as DNA: TGTGCCAGCAGTCGCGGTGGTTCTAGCCATCAGCCCCAGCATTTT.

The chain combines TRBV9 with TRBJ1-4, with 7 bases aligning to TRBD1. Germline V gene data show CDR1 as SGDLS and CDR2 as YYNGEE. Unmatched junction bases numbered 3, after V lost 2 bases and J lost 2 bases. The CDR3 consists of 15 residues. The CDR3 DNA reads TGTGCCAGCAGCGTCCAAGGGGGCACTAATGAAAAACTGTTTTTT. Translating it yields CASSVQGGTNEKLFF.

This clone was found a few times. The chain employs TRBV28 and TRBJ2-3; TRBD1 matches at 11 bases. J gave up 7 bases and V 5 bases, and 11 bases lay outside the gene matches. Per germline, CDR1 MDHEN and CDR2 SYDVKM. The CDR3 contains 16 residues. CDR3 loop: CASSSSGTGGMYTQYF. For the CDR3, the DNA is TGTGCCAGCAGTAGTTCCGGGACAGGGGGAATGTATACGCAGTATTTT. Full variable domain (remainder filled in from reference TRBV28 and TRBJ2-3): DVKVTQSSRYLVKRTGEKVFLECVQDMDHENMFWYRQDPGLGLRLIYFSYDVKMKEKGDIPEGYSVSREKKERFSLILESASTNQTSMYLCASSSSGTGGMYTQYFGPGTRLTVL.

This clone appeared a single time. V usage is TRBV14 and J usage is TRBJ2-3; D uncertain. The CDR3 has 12 amino acids. The germline gives CDR1 SGHDN, CDR2 FVKESK. The ends were cut back, 1 base at V and 5 bases at J, with 4 bases in the middle. CDR3 loop: CASSQVGDTQYF. The CDR3 nucleotides read TGTGCCAGCAGCCAAGTAGGAGATACGCAGTATTTT.

V gene TRBV11-2 combines with J gene TRBJ2-1, with D possibly TRBD2 on 6 matching bases. From germline, CDR1 is SGHAT and CDR2 FQNNGV. The CDR3 length is 15 residues. The V end was cut by 2 bases, the J end by 5 bases, with 13 bases between. The CDR3, as DNA: TGTGCCAGCAGCTTATCGGCGGGGCAGAACAATGAGCAGTTCTTC. Residues: CASSLSAGQNNEQFF.

This clone is a singleton in its sample. Here the CDR3 DNA reads TGTGCCAGCAGCCAAGATCTAGCCCGCCATGTCGGTGTCCCCTACAATGAGCAGTTCTTC. Protein product: CASSQDLARHVGVPYNEQFF. The chain recombines TRBV14 with TRBJ2-1, with TRBD2 as a possible D gene (5 bases). With 0 bases removed from V and 2 bases from J, the gap between germline ends came to 23 bases. This CDR3 comprises 20 residues. CDR1 and CDR2 (germline): SGHDN, FVKESK.

The rearrangement uses TRBV18 and TRBJ2-1; D not certain. Germline CDR1 reads KGHSH; CDR2 reads LQKENI. Between the trimmed V and J ends, which lost 6 bases and 6 bases, there was a span of 12 bases. The CDR3 extends over 13 amino acids. The CDR3 reads CASSASGGNEQFF. The CDR3 DNA sequence: TGTGCCAGCTCCGCTTCGGGCGGCAATGAGCAGTTCTTC. The whole variable domain, filled in from reference TRBV18 and TRBJ2-1, reads NAGVMQNPRHLVRRRGQEARLRCSPMKGHSHVYWYRQLPEEGLKFMVYLQKENIIDESGMPKERFSAEFPKEGPSILRIQQVVRGDSAAYFCASSASGGNEQFFGPGTRLTVL.

Concerning this clone itself: Other nucleotide sequences in the sample specify the same CDR3. The chain employs TRBV6-6 and TRBJ2-3, with 12 bases identical to TRBD2. Trimming at V came to 6 bases and at J to 4 bases, leaving 8 bases not matched to a gene. This CDR3 contains 16 residues. Germline V gene data show CDR1 as MNHNY and CDR2 as SVGAGI (reference sequence). As DNA, the CDR3 is TGTGCCAGCAGACGGGGGGCTAGCGGGGGGGCAGATACGCAGTATTTT. Encoded protein: CASRRGASGGADTQYF.

This clone occurred a few times. The V gene is TRBV6-6, the J gene TRBJ2-7, with 7 bases identical to TRBD2. The CDR3 loop spans 14 amino acids. Germline CDR1 MNHNY, CDR2 SVGAGI (reference sequence). Trimming at V came to 5 bases and at J to 4 bases, leaving 8 bases not matched to a gene. The CDR3: CASSDSWGGYEQYF. The CDR3 DNA reads as TGTGCCAGCAGTGACAGCTGGGGGGGGTACGAGCAGTACTTC.

This clone was recorded a few times. The chain couples TRBV6-1 to TRBJ2-7; D possibly matches TRBD1 or TRBD2 (5 bases each). The CDR3 is made up of 13 amino acids. Germline-derived CDR1 and CDR2 are MNHNS and SASEGT. With 4 bases removed from V and 5 bases from J, the gap between germline ends came to 12 bases. The DNA of the CDR3 is TGTGCCAGCAGTGGGGGGTTACGGAACGAGCAGTACTTC. Translated, it gives CASSGGLRNEQYF.

The chain combines TRBV19 with TRBJ1-1; no definite D call. The CDR3 extends over 14 amino acids. Deletions cut 5 bases from V and 4 bases from J, with 14 bases between. CDR1 and CDR2 (germline): LNHDA, SQIVND (reference sequence). The DNA of the CDR3 is TGTGCCAGTAGTGTGACGGGTGCGGGCACTGAAGCTTTCTTT. Its protein product is CASSVTGAGTEAFF.

The V call is TRBV7-6, the J call TRBJ1-5, with a possible D match to TRBD1 (6 bases). The V end lost 3 bases, the J end lost 7 bases, and 13 bases lay between the germline ends. The CDR3 loop spans 14 amino acids. Germline V CDR1 and CDR2: SGHVS, FNYEAQ. The CDR3 sequence: CASSFTGSRQPQHF. The CDR3 DNA follows: TGTGCCAGCAGCTTCACAGGGTCCCGGCAGCCCCAGCATTTT.

The chain recombines TRBV18 with TRBJ1-3; the match to TRBD1 covers 8 bases. CDR1 KGHSH and CDR2 LQKENI come from the germline V gene. After removal of 4 bases from V and 3 bases from J, the junction contained 11 bases not matched to a gene. This CDR3 spans 17 amino acids. CDR3 DNA: TGTGCCAGCTCACTAGGACAGGGCTCCTCCGGTGGAAACACCATATATTTT. Translation: CASSLGQGSSGGNTIYF.

The chain links TRBV19 to TRBJ2-5; maybe TRBD2 (5 bases). Trimming stripped 4 bases from V and 5 bases from J, with 11 bases between. In germline, CDR1 is LNHDA, CDR2 SQIVND (reference sequence). CDR3 length: 13 residues. The CDR3 DNA sequence: TGTGCCAGTAGTACGGGGTTAACGGAGACCCAGTACTTC. Amino acids: CASSTGLTETQYF.

This clone was seen only a few times. The chain employs TRBV7-2 and TRBJ2-1, with D perhaps TRBD1 (6 bases). V dropped 10 bases and J dropped 0 bases, with 13 bases sitting between them. Per germline, CDR1 SGHTA and CDR2 FQGNSA. This CDR3 is built from 14 residues. The CDR3 DNA reads TGTGCCATCACTCAGGGGAGCTCCTACAATGAGCAGTTCTTC. Its translation is CAITQGSSYNEQFF.

This clone was counted once. The CDR3 region is CASRPYRGRDTGELFF. The CDR3 DNA is TGTGCCAGTAGACCGTACAGGGGGCGCGACACCGGGGAGCTGTTTTTT. V is TRBV19 and J is TRBJ2-2; the match to TRBD1 covers 9 bases. Germline-derived CDR1 and CDR2 are LNHDA and SQIVND (reference sequence). Unmatched junction bases numbered 8, after V lost 6 bases and J lost 3 bases. CDR3 length equals 16 residues.

The V and J genes are TRBV5-6 and TRBJ1-2, with 9 positions matching TRBD1. Trimming cost V 2 bases and J 2 bases; bases outside gene matches: 4. This CDR3 is built from 15 residues. Germline V gene sequence: CDR1 SGHDT, CDR2 YYEEEE. The CDR3 spells CASSFLDRGNYGYTF. CDR3 coding DNA: TGTGCCAGCAGCTTCCTGGACAGGGGCAACTATGGCTACACCTTC.

Only a few counts were recorded for this clone. The V gene is TRBV5-4, the J gene TRBJ2-3; 7 bases line up with TRBD1. Per germline, CDR1 SGHNT and CDR2 YYREEE (reference sequence). The ends lost 4 bases at V and 1 base at J; junction bases unmatched: 0. The CDR3 loop spans 13 amino acids. The CDR3 spells CASSGQGTDTQYF. CDR3 bases: TGTGCCAGCAGCGGACAGGGCACAGATACGCAGTATTTT.

This clone was seen a handful of times. This chain connects TRBV7-8 to TRBJ2-7, with D uncertain. Germline V gene sequence: CDR1 SGHVS, CDR2 FQNEAQ. Trimming removed 5 bases from V and 0 bases from J, with 14 bases in between. This CDR3 comprises 15 residues. The CDR3 coding sequence is TGTGCCAGCAGCCCCCGGAGAGGAAGCTCCTACGAGCAGTACTTC. The encoded protein is CASSPRRGSSYEQYF. The whole variable domain, remainder taken from reference TRBV7-8 and TRBJ2-7, is GAGVSQSPRYKVAKRGQDVALRCDPISGHVSLFWYQQALGQGPEFLTYFQNEAQLDKSGLPSDRFFAERPEGSVSTLKIQRTQQEDSAVYLCASSPRRGSSYEQYFGPGTRLTVT.

A single count supports this clone. CDR3 amino acids: CASSRPEAGPYEQYF. The CDR3 nucleotides read TGTGCCAGCTCACGTCCTGAAGCGGGGCCCTACGAGCAGTACTTC. This rearrangement joins TRBV18 to TRBJ2-7; 7 positions match TRBD2. The V and J ends lost 4 bases and 2 bases, in that order; junction bases with no gene match: 8. This CDR3 spans 15 amino acids. Germline V lookup: CDR1 KGHSH, CDR2 LQKENI.

The genes are TRBV7-2 and TRBJ2-1; 10 positions agree with TRBD1. V lost 4 bases, J lost 6 bases, and 6 bases stayed unmatched. CDR3 length: 15 amino acids. Germline loops: CDR1 SGHTA, CDR2 FQGNSA. The DNA for the CDR3 is TGTGCCAGCAGCTCGACAGGGGGCGCGGGCAATGAGCAGTTCTTC. Protein: CASSSTGGAGNEQFF.